The 26 T cell receptor beta chains given below trace back to one sample, sequenced in a study of synovial regulatory T cells in juvenile arthritis. Assay: immunoSEQ multiplex PCR; the TCRdb copy retains only in-frame clones and omits some. This sample's clone table lists 7,500 to 10,000 clones. Sequencing was carried out using Treg cells from blood. This sample's subset: remaining (HLA-DR-negative) circulating blood Treg cells. The receptors derive from a donor younger than 30 with juvenile idiopathic arthritis.

The V and J genes are TRBV27 and TRBJ2-1; TCRdb proposes TRBD2, but this gene call is untestable without DNA. Germline CDR1 reads MNHEY; CDR2 reads SMNVEV (reference sequence). The CDR3 is 15 residues long. No nucleotide data were recorded. The CDR3: CASSLVSGPYNEQFF.

The J gene is TRBJ1-1, the V gene TRBV5-6; TCRdb selects TRBD1, and the lack of DNA leaves this call unchecked. The CDR3 consists of 14 residues. The DNA is not on file. Germline CDR1 and CDR2: SGHDT and YYEEEE. CDR3: CASSNDRRNTEAFF. Using reference TRBV5-6 and TRBJ1-1 for the parts outside the CDR3, the full variable domain is DAGVTQSPTHLIKTRGQQVTLRCSPKSGHDTVSWYQQALGQGPQFIFQYYEEEERQRGNFPDRFSGHQFPNYSSELNVNALLLGDSALYLCASSNDRRNTEAFFGQGTRLTVV.

The rearrangement links TRBV10-3 to TRBJ1-2; lacking DNA, the TRBD1 call made by TCRdb goes unchecked. The CDR3 contains 13 residues. No DNA has been recorded. CDR1 and CDR2 from the germline V gene are ENHRY and SYGVKD. The CDR3 sequence is CATYQTGIYGYTF.

The rearrangement links TRBV6-1 to TRBJ2-5. The CDR3 length is 13 residues. Only the protein is available. CDR1 MNHNS and CDR2 SASEGT come from the germline V gene. The CDR3 sequence: CASSEGTQETQYF.

J is TRBJ2-7 and V is TRBV11-2; checking the TCRdb D call of TRBD2 is not possible without DNA. Germline V gene sequence: CDR1 SGHAT, CDR2 FQNNGV. This CDR3 comprises 16 residues. DNA is not recorded here. The CDR3 is CASSLRLAGYSYEQYF.

The CDR3 sequence: CAISEQGDQPQHF. The rearrangement links TRBV10-3 to TRBJ1-5; TCRdb proposes TRBD1, but this gene call is untestable without DNA. The CDR3 totals 13 residues. Only the protein sequence is given. CDR1 ENHRY and CDR2 SYGVKD come from the germline V gene.

V usage is TRBV4-1 and J usage is TRBJ1-1; the D call from TCRdb, TRBD1, cannot be confirmed without DNA. CDR1 MGHRA and CDR2 YSYEKL come from the germline V gene. The CDR3 consists of 14 residues. DNA was not recorded. This chain's CDR3 is CASSLRQENTEAFF.

This chain joins TRBV6-1 and TRBJ2-7; TCRdb returns TRBD2, unconfirmable since there is no DNA. The germline V gene encodes CDR1 MNHNS and CDR2 SASEGT. The CDR3 is 13 residues long. No DNA sequence was recorded. This chain's CDR3 is CASSGTGVYEQYF.

The chain carries TRBV5-4 and TRBJ2-7; the D call of TRBD2 rests on TCRdb alone, since no DNA is present to check it. CDR3 size: 14 residues. No DNA accompanies this entry. The germline CDR1 and CDR2 sequences are SGHNT and YYREEE (reference sequence). The CDR3 region is CASSPRLGSYEQYF. The whole variable domain, filled in from reference TRBV5-4 and TRBJ2-7, reads ETGVTQSPTHLIKTRGQQVTLRCSSQSGHNTVSWYQQALGQGPQFIFQYYREEENGRGNFPPRFSGLQFPNYSSELNVNALELDDSALYLCASSPRLGSYEQYFGPGTRLTVT.

J is TRBJ1-2 and V is TRBV4-1. This CDR3 has 14 amino acids. The protein alone is recorded here. From germline, CDR1 is MGHRA and CDR2 YSYEKL. CDR3 region: CASSQTGTLYGYTF.

The CDR3 loop is CASSLEGDRGTRFNYGYTF. The chain combines TRBV18 with TRBJ1-2; TCRdb lists TRBD1, though no DNA is available to test this call. The length of the CDR3 is 19 residues. DNA was not recorded. From germline, CDR1 is KGHSH and CDR2 LQKENI.

The chain uses TRBV11-2 and TRBJ2-1. The CDR3 is 13 amino acids. The DNA is not on file. The germline CDR1 and CDR2 sequences are SGHAT and FQNNGV. The CDR3 is CASSLEGFHEQFF.

The chain uses TRBV6-1 and TRBJ1-1. CDR1 is MNHNS and CDR2 is SASEGT in the germline V gene. This CDR3 comprises 11 residues. DNA was not recorded. This CDR3 is CASRINSEAFF.

This rearrangement joins TRBV19 to TRBJ1-2; TCRdb selects TRBD1, and the lack of DNA leaves this call unchecked. The CDR3 is made up of 13 amino acids. DNA for this receptor is not on file. Germline-derived CDR1 and CDR2 are LNHDA and SQIVND (reference sequence). The CDR3 reads CASRSTDIYGYTF.

The chain combines TRBV7-8 with TRBJ1-1. The length of the CDR3 is 14 residues. Only the protein sequence is given. CDR1 is SGHVS, CDR2 FQNEAQ, per germline. CDR3 amino acids: CASSFGIVNTEAFF.

This rearrangement joins TRBV11-2 to TRBJ1-1. The CDR3 is 17 residues long. There is no recorded DNA. Germline V gene sequence: CDR1 SGHAT, CDR2 FQNNGV. CDR3 sequence reads: CASTIFPTWAEDTEAFF.

The rearrangement uses TRBV12-5 and TRBJ1-1. The CDR3 has 12 residues. Only the protein sequence is given. Germline CDR1 is LGHNT and CDR2 is FRNRAP. The CDR3 sequence is CASGLMNTEAFF.

The gene calls are TRBV7-6 and TRBJ2-7; TCRdb designates TRBD2, a call that cannot be tested without DNA. The CDR3 is 14 residues long. The DNA sequence is not available. Germline V lookup: CDR1 SGHVS, CDR2 FNYEAQ. The CDR3 spells CASSLSGTNYEQYF.

This chain joins TRBV18 and TRBJ2-1; without DNA, the TCRdb call of TRBD2 cannot be checked. This CDR3 is built from 11 residues. No DNA is recorded. Germline CDR1 and CDR2: KGHSH and LQKENI. The CDR3 reads CASSVPGLVFF.

This chain joins TRBV4-1 and TRBJ1-2; TCRdb selects TRBD1, and the lack of DNA leaves this call unchecked. From germline, CDR1 is MGHRA and CDR2 YSYEKL. The CDR3 consists of 15 residues. No DNA has been recorded. Here the CDR3 reads CASSQSGQLNYGYTF.

The chain links TRBV10-3 to TRBJ2-5; TCRdb indicates TRBD2, and absent DNA this call remains unverified. The CDR3 extends over 15 amino acids. Nucleotide data are not available. Germline V gives CDR1 ENHRY, CDR2 SYGVKD. This CDR3 is CAISESSTRKETQYF.

The rearrangement joins TRBV6-1 to TRBJ2-7; the TCRdb call, TRBD1, lacks DNA for checking. This CDR3 contains 14 residues. No DNA has been recorded. The germline CDR1 and CDR2 sequences are MNHNS and SASEGT. The CDR3: CASSESGSFVEQYF.

The rearrangement links TRBV19 to TRBJ1-5. Germline loops: CDR1 LNHDA, CDR2 SQIVND (reference sequence). This CDR3 contains 12 residues. Nucleotide data are not available. The CDR3 is CASSFSYQPQHF.

The rearrangement links TRBV27 to TRBJ1-5. CDR1 and CDR2 from the germline V gene are MNHEY and SMNVEV (reference sequence). This CDR3 comprises 15 residues. No DNA has been recorded. The CDR3 here is CASSLGFGGDQPQHF.

The rearrangement joins TRBV12-5 to TRBJ2-4; there is no DNA to check the TCRdb D call of TRBD2. This CDR3 region has 11 residues. No DNA was logged. Per germline, CDR1 LGHNT and CDR2 FRNRAP. CDR3 sequence reads: CASGLASIQYF. Supplemented by reference TRBV12-5 and TRBJ2-4, the full variable domain reads DARVTQTPRHKVTEMGQEVTMRCQPILGHNTVFWYRQTMMQGLELLAYFRNRAPLDDSGMPKDRFSAEMPDATLATLKIQPSEPRDSAVYFCASGLASIQYFGAGTRLSVL.

This rearrangement joins TRBV10-1 to TRBJ1-1; TCRdb's D call, TRBD1, is unchecked because there is no DNA. Germline CDR1 and CDR2: WNHNN and SYGVQD (reference sequence). This CDR3 is built from 15 residues. This entry has no DNA. CDR3 residues: CASSEGSGAYTEAFF.